The T cell receptor beta chain described here comes from a study of CXCR4 blockade with PD-1 therapy in pancreatic cancer. The archived tumor blocks came from patients without neoadjuvant therapy before resection. With V trimmed by 7 bases and J by 9 bases, 12 bases remained unmatched. The CDR3 extends over 16 amino acids. Germline V CDR1 and CDR2: MDHEN, SYDVKM. Findings and caveats of the study: Only TCRbeta chains were sequenced here.

To note about this clone: What it binds is not known.

This table comes from immunoSEQ multiplex PCR, and its TCRdb copy is limited to in-frame clones, with some not included. The sample lists approximately 17,000 clones, around 72% seen once, with roughly 6% in the top ten. The specimen sequenced was tumor tissue. This chain connects TRBV28 to TRBJ1-6, with 10 bases lining up with TRBD1. The origin of this receptor is a human donor with pancreatic ductal adenocarcinoma. CDR3 loop: CASKTGGANVGSPLHF. The CDR3, as DNA: TGTGCCAGCAAGACAGGGGGCGCGAACGTCGGTTCACCCCTCCACTTT.